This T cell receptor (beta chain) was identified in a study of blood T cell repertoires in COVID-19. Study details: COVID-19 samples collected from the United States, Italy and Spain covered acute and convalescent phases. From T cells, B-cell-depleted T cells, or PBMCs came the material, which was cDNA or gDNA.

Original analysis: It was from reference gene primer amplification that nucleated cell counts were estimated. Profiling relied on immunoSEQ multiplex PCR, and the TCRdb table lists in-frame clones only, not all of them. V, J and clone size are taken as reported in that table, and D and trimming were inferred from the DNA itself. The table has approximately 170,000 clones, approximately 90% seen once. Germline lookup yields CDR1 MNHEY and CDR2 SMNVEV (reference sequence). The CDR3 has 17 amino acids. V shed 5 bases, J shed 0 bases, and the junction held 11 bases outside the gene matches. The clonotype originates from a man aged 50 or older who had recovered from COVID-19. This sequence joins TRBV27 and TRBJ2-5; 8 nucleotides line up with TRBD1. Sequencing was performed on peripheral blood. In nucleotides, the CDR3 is TGTGCCAGCAGTCCACTCCCCCGACAGGGGTACCAAGAGACCCAGTACTTC. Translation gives CASSPLPRQGYQETQYF.